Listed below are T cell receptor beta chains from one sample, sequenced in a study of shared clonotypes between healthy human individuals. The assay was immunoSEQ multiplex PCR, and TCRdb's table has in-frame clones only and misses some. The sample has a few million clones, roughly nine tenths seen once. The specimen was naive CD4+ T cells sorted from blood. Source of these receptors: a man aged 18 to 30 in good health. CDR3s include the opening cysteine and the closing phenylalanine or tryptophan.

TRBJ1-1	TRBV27	CASRDGQLNTEAFF
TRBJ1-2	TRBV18	CASSPTRALVIQSYGYTF
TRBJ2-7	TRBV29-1	CSANRGVGEQYF
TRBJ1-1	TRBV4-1	CASSQDQGYTEAFF
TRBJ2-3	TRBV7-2	CASSLVFRASTDTQYF
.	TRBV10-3	CAISPRTGEQYF
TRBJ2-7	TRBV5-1	CASSLAKAGEQYF
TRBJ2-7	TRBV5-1	CAKRYYEQYF
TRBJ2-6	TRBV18	CASLPGISGANVLTF
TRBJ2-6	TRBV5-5	CASRGWGQGTLTGANVLTF
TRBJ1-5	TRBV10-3	CAISPGGNSNQPQHF
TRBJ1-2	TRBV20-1	CSAGGGYTF
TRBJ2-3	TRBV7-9	CASSSSHSTDTQYF
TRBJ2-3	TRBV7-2	CASSPPGGRATDTQYF
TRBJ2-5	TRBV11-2	CASSLVSGAFQETQYF
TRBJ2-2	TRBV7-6	CASSLTDRAAGELFF
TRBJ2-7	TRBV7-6	CASSLGGGYYEQYF
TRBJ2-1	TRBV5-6	CASSPIGAGNEQFF
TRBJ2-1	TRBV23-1	CASSQRGGRAGNEQFF
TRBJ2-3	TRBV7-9	CASSSNSAQSDTQYF
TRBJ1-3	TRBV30	CAWSPGTGNTIYF
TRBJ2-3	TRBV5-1	CASSLFQTSGYRDTDTQYF
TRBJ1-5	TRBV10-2	CASSEAGDGQPQHF
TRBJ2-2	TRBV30	CAWIPGGQTGELFF
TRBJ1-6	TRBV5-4	CASSPGQGGTYNSPLHF
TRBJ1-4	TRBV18	CASSPALAPGEKLFF
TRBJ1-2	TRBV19	CASNDRQGYGYTF
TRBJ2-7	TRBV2	CASRGQVEQYF
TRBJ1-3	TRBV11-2	CASSLGDVAGNTIYF
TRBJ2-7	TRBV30	CAWSPGGSSSEQYF
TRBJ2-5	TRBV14	CASSQGTSGVYLYF
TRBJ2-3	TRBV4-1	CASSQGKTGPDTQYF
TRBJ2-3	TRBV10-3	CAIRRGTGTDTQYF
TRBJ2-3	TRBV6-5	CASSSRDRATDTQYF
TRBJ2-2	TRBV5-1	CASSFTGRNTGELFF
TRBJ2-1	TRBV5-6	CASSDKQYNEQFF
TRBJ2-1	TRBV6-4	CASSEQGTNEQFF
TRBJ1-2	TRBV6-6	CASSLGQGPAPGDF
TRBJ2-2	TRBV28	CASSFGAGANTGELFF
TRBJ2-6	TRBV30	CACGGLSSGANVLTF
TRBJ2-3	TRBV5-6	CASSMRTGTDTQYF
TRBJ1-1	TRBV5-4	CASSFGRLNTEAFF
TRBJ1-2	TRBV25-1	CASSGRERGYTF
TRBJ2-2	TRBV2	CASGEQGQGTGELFF
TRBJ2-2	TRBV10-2	CASEGTANTGELFF
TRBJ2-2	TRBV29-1	CSVFSGTDSGGELFF
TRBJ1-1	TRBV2	CASRVLGGLREAFF
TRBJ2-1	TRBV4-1	CASSPGGAAEKRSSYNEQFF
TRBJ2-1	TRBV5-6	CASSFTGNLFF
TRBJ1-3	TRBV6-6	CASSYGRGVRNTIYF
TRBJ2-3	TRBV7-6	CASSPWTSGTGADTQYF
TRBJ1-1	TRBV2	CASREQGREAFF
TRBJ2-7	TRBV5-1	CASSPGGQRDYEQYF